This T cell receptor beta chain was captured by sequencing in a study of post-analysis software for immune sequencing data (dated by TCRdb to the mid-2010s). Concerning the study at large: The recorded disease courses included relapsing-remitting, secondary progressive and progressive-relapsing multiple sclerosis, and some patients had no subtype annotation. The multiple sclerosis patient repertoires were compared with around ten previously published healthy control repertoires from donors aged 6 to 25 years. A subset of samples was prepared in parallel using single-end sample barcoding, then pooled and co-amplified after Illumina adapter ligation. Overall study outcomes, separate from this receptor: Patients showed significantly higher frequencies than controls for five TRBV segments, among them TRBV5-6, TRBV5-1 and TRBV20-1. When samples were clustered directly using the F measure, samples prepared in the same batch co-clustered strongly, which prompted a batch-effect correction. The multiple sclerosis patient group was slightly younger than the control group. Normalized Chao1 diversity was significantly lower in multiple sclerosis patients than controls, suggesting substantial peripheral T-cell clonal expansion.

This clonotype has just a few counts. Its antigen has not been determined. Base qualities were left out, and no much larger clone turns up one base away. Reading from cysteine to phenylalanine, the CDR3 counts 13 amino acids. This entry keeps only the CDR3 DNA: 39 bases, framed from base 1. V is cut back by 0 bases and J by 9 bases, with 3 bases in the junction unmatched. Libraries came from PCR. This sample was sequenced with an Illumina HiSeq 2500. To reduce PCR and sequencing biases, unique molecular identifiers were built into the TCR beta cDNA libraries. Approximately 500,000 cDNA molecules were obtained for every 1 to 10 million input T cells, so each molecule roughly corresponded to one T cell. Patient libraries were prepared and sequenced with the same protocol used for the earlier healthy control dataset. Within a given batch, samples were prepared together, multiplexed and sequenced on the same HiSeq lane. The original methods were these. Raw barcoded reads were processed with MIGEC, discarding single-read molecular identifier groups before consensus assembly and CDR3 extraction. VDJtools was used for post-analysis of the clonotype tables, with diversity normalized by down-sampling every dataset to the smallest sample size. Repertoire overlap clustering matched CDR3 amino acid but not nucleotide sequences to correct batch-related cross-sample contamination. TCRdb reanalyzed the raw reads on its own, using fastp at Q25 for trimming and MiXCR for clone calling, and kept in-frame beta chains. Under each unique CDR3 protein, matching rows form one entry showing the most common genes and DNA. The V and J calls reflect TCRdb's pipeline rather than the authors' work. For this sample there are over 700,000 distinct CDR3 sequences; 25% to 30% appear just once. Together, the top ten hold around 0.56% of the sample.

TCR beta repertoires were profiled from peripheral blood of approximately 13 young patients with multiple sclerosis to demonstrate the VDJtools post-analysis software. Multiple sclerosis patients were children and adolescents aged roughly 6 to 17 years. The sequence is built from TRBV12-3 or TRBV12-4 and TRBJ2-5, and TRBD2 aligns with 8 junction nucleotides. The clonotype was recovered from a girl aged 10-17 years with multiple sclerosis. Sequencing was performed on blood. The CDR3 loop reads CASSLAHSGAQYF. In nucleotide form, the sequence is TGTGCCAGCAGTTTAGCCCATAGCGGGGCCCAGTACTTC.